This TCR beta chain appears in the sequencing data of a study of T cell responses to AZD1222 COVID-19 vaccine. Overall study context: Second-dose timings of about 4 or about 12 weeks were pooled. General study findings and limits: Sampling that yielded the repertoires occurred only after the peak T cell response. Spike-specific TCR breadth and depth went up after people got two AZD1222 doses.

The table came from immunoSEQ multiplex PCR; TCRdb's copy has only in-frame clones and leaves some out. The sample holds approximately 89,000 clones, about 91% seen once. J lost 6 bases, V lost 4 bases, and 4 bases had no gene match. This CDR3 has 14 residues. Germline lookup yields CDR1 MDHEN and CDR2 SYDVKM. In the case of this clone: The antigen remains undetermined.

Sequenced here: peripheral blood, sampled on day 0 of AZD1222 vaccination. The chain recombines TRBV28 with TRBJ1-5, with 9 bases aligning to TRBD1. This TCR came from an adult in good health. For the CDR3, the DNA is TGTGCCAGCAGTTCCGGACAGGGGAGTCAGCCCCAGCATTTT. Its translation: CASSSGQGSQPQHF.